This T cell receptor (beta chain) was recorded in a study of OX40 agonist ivuxolimab in advanced cancers. Study summary: An agonistic anti-OX40 (CD134) antibody, ivuxolimab, was used to treat the patients.

The table came from immunoSEQ multiplex PCR; TCRdb's copy has only in-frame clones and leaves some out. This sample has more than 20,000 clones, with approximately 89% found just once. The study, taken as a whole, reports: Some of the nonresponding patients also showed low levels of normalized T-cell clonal expansion. Clonal expansion by week 6 occurred in CD4+ and CD8+ blood T cells (at 0.1 to 3.0 mg/kg).

A word on this clone: The antigen is not known.

The ends were cut back, 3 bases at V and 6 bases at J, with 11 bases in the middle. CDR3 length equals 13 residues. CDR1 and CDR2 (germline): MNHEY, SMNVEV (reference sequence). The TCR sequence derives from an adult with an advanced solid tumor such as melanoma, head and neck, liver or kidney cancer. Sequences were derived from CD4+ or CD8+ T cells sorted from blood, sampled in a trial of the OX40 agonist ivuxolimab. The chain is built from TRBV27 and TRBJ1-2; tentatively, D is TRBD1 (5 bases). CDR3 sequence reads: CASSFGGPHGYTF. For the CDR3, the DNA is TGTGCCAGCAGTTTTGGGGGACCCCATGGCTACACCTTC.